Below, 23 T cell receptor beta chains from the same sample are listed, as sequenced in a study of tumor and adjacent non-tumor tissue in lung cancer. TCRbeta libraries were built with three rounds of nested PCR, modified from ARM-PCR. Using its own MiXCR run on the multiplex PCR reads, TCRdb lists one record per CDR3 protein. The sample yields 200,000 or so distinct CDR3 sequences, about 76% seen once. No cell sorting was done before RNA was extracted from the tissue. Sequencing input: lung tumor tissue. Every receptor here comes from a man aged 55 to 70 with non-small cell lung cancer.

Comments on this clonotype: Because it lacks the conserved phenylalanine or tryptophan at the end, this CDR3 is likely a read error. It is unclear where the CDR3 begins or ends on the DNA, so no DNA is shown, and the CDR3 is as TCRdb lists it. The V gene is TRBV20-1, the J gene TRBJ2-1; TRBD2, the table's D call, was not compared with the DNA. The CDR3 has 18 amino acids, counting both end residues. CDR1 is DFQATT and CDR2 is SNEGSKA in the germline V gene (reference sequence). CDR3 protein: CSATFPGLAGGAYNEQLS.

Turning to this clonotype: One end of the junction does not line up with germline, which may come from a read error. The gene calls are TRBV20-1 and TRBJ2-2; D may be TRBD1 (6 bases). This CDR3 contains 17 residues. CDR1 is DFQATT, CDR2 SNEGSKA, per germline (reference sequence). CDR3 sequence: CSARASGRGSNTWELFF. For the CDR3, the DNA is TGCAGTGCTAGAGCTTCGGGTAGGGGGAGTAACACCTGGGAGCTGTTTTTT.

The chain couples TRBV12-3 or TRBV12-4 to TRBJ2-2, with D possibly matching TRBD1 (6 bases). This CDR3 spans 13 amino acids. Trimming took 1 base from V and 7 from J, leaving 7 bases between them. DNA for the CDR3: TGTGCCAGCAGTTTAGGGGGGCACGGGGAGCTGTTTTTT. Protein sequence: CASSLGGHGELFF.

Regarding this clonotype: A much larger clone is a single base away; this may be a read error. The J gene is TRBJ1-1, the V gene TRBV29-1; TRBD1 is a possible D gene (5 bases). The CDR3 length is 13 residues. Germline lookup yields CDR1 SQVTM and CDR2 ANQGSEA. The V gene lost 8 bases and the J gene lost 5 bases, with 18 bases spanning the gap. The CDR3 DNA reads as TGCAGCTTGGCTGCAGGGTCGGAGACTGAAGCTTTCTTT. It encodes CSLAAGSETEAFF.

For this clonotype: A read error may account for a junction end that differs from germline. The chain is built from TRBV6-5 and TRBJ1-6, with 7 bases fitting TRBD1. The CDR3 has 16 residues. Germline loops: CDR1 MNHEY, CDR2 SVGAGI. The CDR3 region is CASSYSGTVWNSPLYF. The CDR3 DNA is TGTGCCAGCAGTTACTCCGGGACAGTGTGGAATTCACCCCTCTACTTT.

This clonotype was recorded many times. The chain is built from TRBV6-6 and TRBJ2-7; 9 positions agree with TRBD1. With 6 bases clipped from V and 5 bases from J, the junction kept 5 bases outside the gene matches. The CDR3 is 13 amino acids. Germline CDR1 MNHNY, CDR2 SVGAGI (reference sequence). CDR3 amino acids: CASRTGTGNEQYF. Here the CDR3 DNA reads TGTGCCAGCAGGACCGGGACAGGGAACGAGCAGTACTTC.

Remarks on this clonotype: This likely comes from a read error, as the CDR3 has no conserved phenylalanine or tryptophan at its end. The chain has TRBV11-2 and TRBJ1-6, with D uncertain. The CDR3 has 14 residues. Germline CDR1 reads SGHAT; CDR2 reads FQNNGV. With 3 bases removed from V and 9 bases from J, the gap between germline ends came to 12 bases. CDR3 nucleotide sequence: TGTGCCAGCAGCTTTGGGGTGGTTAGTTCACCCCTCCACTCT. This codes for CASSFGVVSSPLHS.

Regarding this clonotype: A junction boundary mismatches the germline segment, possibly from a read error. The chain links TRBV11-3 to TRBJ2-1; 7 positions match TRBD1. The germline V gene has CDR1 SGHNT and CDR2 YENEEA. The CDR3 length is 15 residues. The CDR3 DNA follows: TGTGCCAGCAGCTTAAACAGGGGCAGAGGCAATGATCAGTTCTTC. Translating gives CASSLNRGRGNDQFF.

As to this clonotype: This may arise from a read error, as a much more abundant clone is one base away. This sequence joins TRBV7-8 and TRBJ2-5; D remains unclear. The germline V gene encodes CDR1 SGHVS and CDR2 FQNEAQ. V lost 1 base and J lost 4, with 13 bases in between. The CDR3 is 15 amino acids. CDR3 residues: CASSLGPRYRETQYF. CDR3 DNA: TGTGCCAGCAGCTTAGGACCTAGGTACCGAGAGACCCAGTACTTC. Full variable domain (remainder filled in from reference TRBV7-8 and TRBJ2-5): GAGVSQSPRYKVAKRGQDVALRCDPISGHVSLFWYQQALGQGPEFLTYFQNEAQLDKSGLPSDRFFAERPEGSVSTLKIQRTQQEDSAVYLCASSLGPRYRETQYFGPGTRLLVL.

This clonotype was counted between two and nine times. The rearrangement joins TRBV20-1 to TRBJ2-7; 7 positions match TRBD1. V lost 0 bases to trimming and J lost 12 bases; unmatched junction nucleotides: 14. Germline-derived CDR1 and CDR2 are DFQATT and SNEGSKA (reference sequence). The length of the CDR3 is 14 residues. The CDR3 nucleotides read TGCAGTGCTAGAGATCGGGAACAGGGGCCGACCCTGTACTTC. Encoded protein: CSARDREQGPTLYF.

Comment on this clonotype: An end of the junction differs from the germline gene, which may be a read error. V gene TRBV6-5 combines with J gene TRBJ2-5; 7 nucleotides match TRBD2. From germline, CDR1 is MNHEY and CDR2 SVGAGI. This CDR3 spans 14 amino acids. This chain's CDR3 is CACSATATAGAQYF. CDR3 DNA sequence: TGTGCCTGCAGTGCTACCGCGACCGCGGGGGCCCAGTACTTC.

V gene TRBV6-2 or TRBV6-3 combines with J gene TRBJ1-1; no clear D. The CDR3 has 13 residues. V lost 9 bases to trimming and J lost 1 base, with 12 bases between them. Germline V gene data show CDR1 as MNHEY and CDR2 as SVGEGT. The CDR3 DNA follows: TGTGCCAGGAGTACAGTCCAGAACACTGAAGCTTTCTTT. This gives the protein CARSTVQNTEAFF.

A word on this clonotype: One end of the junction fails to match germline, which may point to a read error. The rearrangement uses TRBV20-1 and TRBJ2-5; weak D call: TRBD1 (6 bases). This CDR3 region has 14 residues. Germline V gene data show CDR1 as DFQATT and CDR2 as SNEGSKA (reference sequence). CDR3 in amino acids: CSANIGGSQEIQYF. The DNA of the CDR3 is TGCAGTGCAAACATAGGGGGTAGCCAAGAGATCCAGTACTTC.

This clonotype showed up just a few times. J is TRBJ1-2 and V is TRBV6-6; the D is unclear. CDR3 length equals 14 residues. Trimming pared 2 bases from V and 4 bases from J, leaving 11 bases between. Germline values: CDR1 MNHNY, CDR2 SVGAGI (reference sequence). DNA of the CDR3: TGTGCCAGCAGTTACGGTGGCGGAGTCTATGGCTACACCTTC. Protein product: CASSYGGGVYGYTF.

The rearrangement links TRBV24-1 to TRBJ2-3; 11 bases are shared with TRBD2. V was clipped by 7 bases and J by 5 bases; unmatched bases: 16. Germline lookup yields CDR1 KGHDR and CDR2 SFDVKD. This CDR3 is 18 amino acids long. CDR3 in DNA: TGTGCCACCAGGAAACTATGGACTAGCGGGTCGGGGGGAGATACGCAGTATTTT. Its protein product is CATRKLWTSGSGGDTQYF.

At least ten counts were recorded for this clonotype. The chain is built from TRBV4-2 and TRBJ2-3; 7 bases agree with TRBD2. Germline V gene data show CDR1 as LGHNA and CDR2 as YNFKEQ. Trimming at V came to 1 base and at J to 5 bases, leaving 9 bases not matched to a gene. The CDR3 covers 16 residues. The CDR3 coding sequence is TGTGCCAGCAGCCAAGTAAAGGGTGGGGGGGAAGATACGCAGTATTTT. The encoded protein is CASSQVKGGGEDTQYF.

This chain's CDR3 is CASSWWGNTEAFF. The CDR3 DNA reads TGTGCCAGCAGCTGGTGGGGGAACACTGAAGCTTTCTTT. The chain is built from TRBV6-5 and TRBJ1-1; D call uncertain. In germline, CDR1 is MNHEY, CDR2 SVGAGI. This CDR3 spans 13 amino acids. Trimming shortened V by 6 bases and J by 1 base, and 9 bases separated the two germline ends.

At least ten counts were recorded for this clonotype. The CDR3: CSAAGTSDYEQYF. CDR3 nucleotide sequence: TGCAGTGCAGCTGGGACTAGTGACTACGAGCAGTACTTC. The rearrangement links TRBV20-1 to TRBJ2-7, with TRBD2 matching over 8 bases. V was pared by 6 bases and J by 3 bases, with 7 bases of the junction left unmatched. The CDR3 consists of 13 residues. Germline loops: CDR1 DFQATT, CDR2 SNEGSKA (reference sequence).

The chain recombines TRBV6-5 with TRBJ1-2, with 12 bases identical to TRBD1. With V trimmed by 2 bases and J by 7 bases, 5 bases remained unmatched. The CDR3 sequence is 15 residues long. The germline CDR1 and CDR2 sequences are MNHEY and SVGAGI. Written as DNA, the CDR3 is TGTGCCAGCAGTTACGGGACAGGGGGCGTTAGTGGCTACACCTTC. Its translation is CASSYGTGGVSGYTF.

In the case of this clonotype: At one end the junction does not follow the germline gene, possibly because of a read error. The rearrangement joins TRBV29-1 to TRBJ1-2, with no clear D. This CDR3 region has 12 residues. Germline V CDR1 and CDR2: SQVTM, ANQGSEA. The CDR3 sequence: CSVVISNYDYTF. The DNA of the CDR3 is TGCAGCGTTGTTATATCTAACTATGACTACACCTTC.

As to this clonotype: Its ends do not fully match the called genes, so a read error is possible. This chain links TRBV6-6 with TRBJ2-6; TRBD1 agrees at 9 bases. The CDR3 extends over 14 amino acids. CDR1 and CDR2 from the germline V gene are MNHNY and SVGAGI (reference sequence). CDR3 amino acids: CASRQGAGVNVMTF. For the CDR3, the DNA is TGTGCCAGCAGACAGGGGGCTGGGGTCAACGTCATGACTTTC.

This clonotype showed up just once. At one boundary the junction diverges from the germline segment, which might be a read error. V and J are TRBV11-3 and TRBJ2-3; either TRBD1 or TRBD2 may fit D (6 bases each). This CDR3 has 15 amino acids. Germline V gene lookup returns CDR1 SGHNT and CDR2 YENEEA. Written as DNA, the CDR3 is TGTGTCAGCAGTTTCGTAAGGGGGGCGAGGGATACGCAGTATTTT. Translation gives CVSSFVRGARDTQYF.

Comments on this clonotype: Lacking the conserved final phenylalanine or tryptophan, this CDR3 likely reflects a read error. V usage is TRBV28 and J usage is TRBJ2-2; D unresolved. V gave up 3 bases and J gave up 1 base, with 9 bases separating them. CDR1 is MDHEN, CDR2 SYDVKM, per germline. The CDR3 totals 15 residues. The CDR3 DNA sequence: TGTGCCAGCAGTTTTTGGACGGGGAACACCGGGGAGCTGTTTTAT. It is translated as CASSFWTGNTGELFY.